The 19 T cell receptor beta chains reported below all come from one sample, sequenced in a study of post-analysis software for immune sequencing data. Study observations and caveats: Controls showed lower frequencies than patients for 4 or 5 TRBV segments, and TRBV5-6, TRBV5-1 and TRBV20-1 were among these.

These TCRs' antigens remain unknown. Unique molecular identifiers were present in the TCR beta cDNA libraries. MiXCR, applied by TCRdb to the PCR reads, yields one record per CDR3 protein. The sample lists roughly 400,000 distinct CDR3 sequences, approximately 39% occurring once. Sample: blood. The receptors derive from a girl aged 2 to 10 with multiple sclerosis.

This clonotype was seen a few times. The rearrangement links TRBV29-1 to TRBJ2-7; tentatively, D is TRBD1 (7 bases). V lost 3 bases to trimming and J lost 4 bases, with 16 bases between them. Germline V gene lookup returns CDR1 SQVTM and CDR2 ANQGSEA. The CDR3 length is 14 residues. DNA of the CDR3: TGCAGCGTTGAGTTAGCAGGGGGGTCTTACGAGCAGTACTTC. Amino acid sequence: CSVELAGGSYEQYF.

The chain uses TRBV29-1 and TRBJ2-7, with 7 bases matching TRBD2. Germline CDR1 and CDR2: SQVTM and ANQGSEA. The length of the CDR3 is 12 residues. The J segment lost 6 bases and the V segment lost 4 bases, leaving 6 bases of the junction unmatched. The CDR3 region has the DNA TGCAGCGTTGTCGGACTAGGCCGCGAGCAGTACTTC. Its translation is CSVVGLGREQYF.

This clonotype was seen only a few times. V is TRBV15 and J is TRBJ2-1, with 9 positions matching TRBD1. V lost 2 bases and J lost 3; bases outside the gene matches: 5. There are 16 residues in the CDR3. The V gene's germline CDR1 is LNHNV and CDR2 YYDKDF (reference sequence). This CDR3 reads CATSRRTGGVYNEQFF. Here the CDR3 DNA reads TGTGCCACCAGCAGACGTACAGGGGGCGTCTACAATGAGCAGTTCTTC.

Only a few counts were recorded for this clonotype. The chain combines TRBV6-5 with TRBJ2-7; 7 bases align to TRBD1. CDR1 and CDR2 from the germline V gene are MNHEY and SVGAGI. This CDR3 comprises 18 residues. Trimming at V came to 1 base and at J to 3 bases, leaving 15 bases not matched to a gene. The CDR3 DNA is TGTGCCAGCAGTTACTATCACCCCTACCGACAGGGCTTCTACGAGCAGTACTTC. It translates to CASSYYHPYRQGFYEQYF.

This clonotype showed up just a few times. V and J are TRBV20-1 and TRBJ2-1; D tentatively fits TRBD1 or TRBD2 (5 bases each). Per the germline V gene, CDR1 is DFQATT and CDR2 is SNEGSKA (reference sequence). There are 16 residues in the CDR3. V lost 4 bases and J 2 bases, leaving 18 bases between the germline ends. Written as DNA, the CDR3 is TGCAGTGCTACCCGAGTACAGGACTCAACCTACAATGAGCAGTTCTTC. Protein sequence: CSATRVQDSTYNEQFF.

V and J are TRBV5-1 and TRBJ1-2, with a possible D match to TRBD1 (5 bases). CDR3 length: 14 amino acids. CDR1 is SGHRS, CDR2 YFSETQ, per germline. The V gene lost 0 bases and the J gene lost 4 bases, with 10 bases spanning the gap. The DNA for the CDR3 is TGCGCCAGCAGCTTGGCAGGGACGGCCTATGGCTACACCTTC. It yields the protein CASSLAGTAYGYTF.

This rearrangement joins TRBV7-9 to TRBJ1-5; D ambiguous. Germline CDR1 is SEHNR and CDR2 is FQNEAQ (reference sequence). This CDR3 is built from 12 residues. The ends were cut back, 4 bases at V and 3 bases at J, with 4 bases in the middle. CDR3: CASSSDNQPQHF. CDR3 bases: TGTGCCAGCAGCTCCGACAATCAGCCCCAGCATTTT.

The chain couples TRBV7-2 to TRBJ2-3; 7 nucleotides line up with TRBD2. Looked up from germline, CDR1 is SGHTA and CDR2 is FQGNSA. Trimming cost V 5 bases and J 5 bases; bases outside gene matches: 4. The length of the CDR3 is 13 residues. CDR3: CTSSRGGEDTQYF. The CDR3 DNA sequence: TGTACCAGCAGCCGGGGAGGGGAAGATACGCAGTATTTT.

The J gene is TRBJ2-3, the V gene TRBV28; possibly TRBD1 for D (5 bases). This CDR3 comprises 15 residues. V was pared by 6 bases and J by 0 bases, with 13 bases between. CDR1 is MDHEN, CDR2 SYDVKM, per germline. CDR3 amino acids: CASSLDTPSTDTQYF. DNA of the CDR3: TGTGCCAGCAGCTTGGACACCCCGAGCACAGATACGCAGTATTTT.

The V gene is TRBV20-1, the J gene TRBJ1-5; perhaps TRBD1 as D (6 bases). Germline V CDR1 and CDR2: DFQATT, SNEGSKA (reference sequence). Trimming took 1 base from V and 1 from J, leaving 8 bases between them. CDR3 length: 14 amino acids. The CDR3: CSARGGASNQPQHF. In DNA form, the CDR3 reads TGCAGTGCTAGAGGGGGGGCAAGCAATCAGCCCCAGCATTTT.

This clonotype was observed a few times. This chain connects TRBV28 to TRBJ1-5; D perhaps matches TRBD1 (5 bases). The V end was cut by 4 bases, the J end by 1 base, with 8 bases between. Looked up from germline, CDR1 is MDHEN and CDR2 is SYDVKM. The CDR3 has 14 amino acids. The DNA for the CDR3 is TGTGCCAGCAGTTCTCCAGGGAGCAATCAGCCCCAGCATTTT. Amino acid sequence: CASSSPGSNQPQHF. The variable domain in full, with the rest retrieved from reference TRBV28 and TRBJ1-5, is DVKVTQSSRYLVKRTGEKVFLECVQDMDHENMFWYRQDPGLGLRLIYFSYDVKMKEKGDIPEGYSVSREKKERFSLILESASTNQTSMYLCASSSPGSNQPQHFGDGTRLSIL.

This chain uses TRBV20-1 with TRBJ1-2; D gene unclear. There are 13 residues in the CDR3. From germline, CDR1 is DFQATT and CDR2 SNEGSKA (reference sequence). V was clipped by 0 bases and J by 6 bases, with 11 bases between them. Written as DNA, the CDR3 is TGCAGTGCTAGAGATCCCCAGCAACATGGCTACACCTTC. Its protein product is CSARDPQQHGYTF.

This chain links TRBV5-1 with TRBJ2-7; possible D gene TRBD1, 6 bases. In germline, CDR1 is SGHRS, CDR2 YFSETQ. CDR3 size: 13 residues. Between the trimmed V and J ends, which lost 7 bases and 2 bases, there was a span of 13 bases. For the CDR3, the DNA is TGCGCCAGCGGATCAGGGGCCCCCTACGAGCAGTACTTC. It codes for CASGSGAPYEQYF. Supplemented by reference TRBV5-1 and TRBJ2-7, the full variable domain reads KAGVTQTPRYLIKTRGQQVTLSCSPISGHRSVSWYQQTPGQGLQFLFEYFSETQRNKGNFPGRFSGRQFSNSRSEMNVSTLELGDSALYLCASGSGAPYEQYFGPGTRLTVT.

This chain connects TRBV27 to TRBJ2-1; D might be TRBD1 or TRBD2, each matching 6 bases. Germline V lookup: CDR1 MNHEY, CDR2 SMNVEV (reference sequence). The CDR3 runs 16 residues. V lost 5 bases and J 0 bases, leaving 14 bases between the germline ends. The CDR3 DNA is TGTGCCAGCAGTCTCCCGGGGGCTTTCTCCTACAATGAGCAGTTCTTC. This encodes CASSLPGAFSYNEQFF.

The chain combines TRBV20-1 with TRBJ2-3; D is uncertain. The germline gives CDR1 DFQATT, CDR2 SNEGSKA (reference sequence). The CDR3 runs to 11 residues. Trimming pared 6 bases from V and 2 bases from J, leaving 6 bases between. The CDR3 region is CSALVTDTQYF. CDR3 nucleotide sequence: TGCAGTGCGCTGGTCACAGATACGCAGTATTTT.

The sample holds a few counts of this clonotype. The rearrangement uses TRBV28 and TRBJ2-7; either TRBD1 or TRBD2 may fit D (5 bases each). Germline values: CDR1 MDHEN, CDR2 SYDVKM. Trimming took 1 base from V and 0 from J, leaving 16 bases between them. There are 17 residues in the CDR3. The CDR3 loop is CASSLSYSGTTSYEQYF. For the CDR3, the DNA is TGTGCCAGCAGTTTATCGTACTCCGGGACCACCTCCTACGAGCAGTACTTC.

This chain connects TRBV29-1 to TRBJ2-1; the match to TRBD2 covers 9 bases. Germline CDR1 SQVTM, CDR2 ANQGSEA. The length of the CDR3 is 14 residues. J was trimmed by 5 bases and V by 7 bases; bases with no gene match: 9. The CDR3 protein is CSAEGLATHNEQFF. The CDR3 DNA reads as TGCAGCGCCGAGGGACTAGCAACCCACAATGAGCAGTTCTTC.

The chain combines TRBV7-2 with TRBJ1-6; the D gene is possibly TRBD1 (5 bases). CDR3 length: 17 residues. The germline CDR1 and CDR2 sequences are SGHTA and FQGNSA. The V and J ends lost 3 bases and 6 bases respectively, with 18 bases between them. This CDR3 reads CASSLAVRAGPNSPLHF. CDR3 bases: TGTGCCAGCAGCTTGGCGGTTAGGGCAGGGCCTAATTCACCCCTCCACTTT.

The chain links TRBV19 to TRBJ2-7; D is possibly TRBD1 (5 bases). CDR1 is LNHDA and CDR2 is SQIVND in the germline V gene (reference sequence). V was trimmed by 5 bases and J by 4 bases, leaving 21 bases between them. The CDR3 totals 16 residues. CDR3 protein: CASSSPGRGPGYEQYF. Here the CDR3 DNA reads TGTGCCAGTAGTTCGCCTGGTAGGGGCCCTGGTTACGAGCAGTACTTC. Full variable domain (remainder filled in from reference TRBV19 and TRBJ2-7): DGGITQSPKYLFRKEGQNVTLSCEQNLNHDAMYWYRQDPGQGLRLIYYSQIVNDFQKGDIAEGYSVSREKKESFPLTVTSAQKNPTAFYLCASSSPGRGPGYEQYFGPGTRLTVT.